The next 14 T cell receptor beta chains were all read from a single sample in a study of molecular identifiers for immune sequencing clone quantification. TCRdb re-derived calls from the PCR reads in MiXCR, one entry per CDR3 protein. The repertoire holds hundreds of thousands of distinct CDR3 sequences, with 24% as singletons. Material: naive CD8+ T cells from blood, with Jurkat cell RNA spiked in. This sample's subset: FACS-sorted CD8+CD4-CCR7+CD45RA+ naive T cells. These TCRs come from a human donor in good health. Some libraries in this study had Jurkat cell RNA spiked in.

Ten or more counts support this clonotype. The rearrangement joins TRBV30 to TRBJ1-1, with D unclear. Trimming left V 2 bases short and J 4 bases short, with 8 bases between. The CDR3 extends over 12 amino acids. Germline loops: CDR1 GTSNPN, CDR2 SVGIG (reference sequence). The CDR3 region is CAWSPSSTEAFF. CDR3 DNA sequence: TGTGCCTGGAGTCCCTCTTCCACTGAAGCTTTCTTT.

This clonotype was observed a handful of times. J is TRBJ2-3 and V is TRBV6-2 or TRBV6-3; D is perhaps TRBD2 (6 bases). Between the trimmed V and J ends, which lost 1 base and 1 base, there was a span of 9 bases. Germline V gene sequence: CDR1 MNHEY, CDR2 SVGEGT. The CDR3 sequence is 15 residues long. CDR3 sequence (DNA): TGTGCCAGCAGTTACTTTTCGGGGGGCACAGATACGCAGTATTTT. Its protein is CASSYFSGGTDTQYF.

This clonotype was observed a few times. J is TRBJ1-4 and V is TRBV2; tentative D call: TRBD1 (6 bases). There are 17 residues in the CDR3. Deletions cut 1 base from V and 3 bases from J, with 15 bases between. Germline V gene lookup returns CDR1 SNHLY and CDR2 FYNNEI. The CDR3 reads CASSEELPGQPNEKLFF. The CDR3 coding sequence is TGTGCCAGCAGTGAAGAACTACCGGGACAACCTAATGAAAAACTGTTTTTT.

This clonotype was recorded at least ten times. This chain uses TRBV6-5 with TRBJ2-7, with D perhaps TRBD2 (6 bases). Germline V CDR1 and CDR2: MNHEY, SVGAGI. V was pared by 4 bases and J by 4 bases, with 17 bases between. CDR3 length: 15 amino acids. CDR3 DNA sequence: TGTGCCAGCAGTTTGACGGGAGCGGTAGAATACGAGCAGTACTTC. This sequence encodes CASSLTGAVEYEQYF.

This clonotype showed up just once. The junction differs from germline at one of its ends, possibly a read error. V and J are TRBV3-1 and TRBJ1-1; D uncertain. The CDR3 loop spans 12 amino acids. Germline loops: CDR1 LGHDT, CDR2 YNNKEL (reference sequence). The CDR3 reads CASSQGYTKAFF. The CDR3, as DNA: TGTGCCAGCAGCCAAGGGTACACTAAAGCTTTCTTT. The full variable domain, completed using reference TRBV3-1 and TRBJ1-1, is DTAVSQTPKYLVTQMGNDKSIKCEQNLGHDTMYWYKQDSKKFLKIMFSYNNKELIINETVPNRFSPKSPDKAHLNLHINSLELGDSAVYFCASSQGYTKAFFGQGTRLTVV.

The rearrangement uses TRBV20-1 and TRBJ2-2; 8 nucleotides agree with TRBD2. CDR1 and CDR2 (germline): DFQATT, SNEGSKA (reference sequence). The V gene end was trimmed by 5 bases and the J gene end by 3 bases; junction bases not matched to a gene: 8. CDR3 length: 15 residues. The CDR3 bases are TGCAGTGCTGACCACCCGGGACTAGACACCGGGGAGCTGTTTTTT. Its translation is CSADHPGLDTGELFF.

This clonotype occurred a few times. The rearrangement uses TRBV7-9 and TRBJ2-7, with 7 positions matching TRBD2. The V segment lost 4 bases and the J segment 3 bases; nucleotides outside the gene matches: 9. Germline V gene data show CDR1 as SEHNR and CDR2 as FQNEAQ (reference sequence). The CDR3 covers 15 residues. The DNA of the CDR3 is TGTGCCAGCAGCTCCATGGGGGGGAGCCTCTACGAGCAGTACTTC. Residues: CASSSMGGSLYEQYF.

Worth noting for this clonotype: A much larger clone lies a single base off, so this may be a read error. The V call is TRBV6-5, the J call TRBJ2-4; weak D call: TRBD1 (8 bases). The germline V gene encodes CDR1 MNHEY and CDR2 SVGAGI. The V end lost 4 bases, the J end lost 8 bases, and 21 bases lay between the germline ends. This CDR3 has 16 residues. The chain's CDR3 is CASSSQRDRWLDIQYF. The CDR3 nucleotides are TGTGCCAGCAGTTCGCAGCGGGACAGGTGGCTGGACATTCAGTACTTC.

This chain joins TRBV29-1 and TRBJ2-7; TRBD1 might be the D (6 bases). With 0 bases removed from V and 3 bases from J, the gap between germline ends came to 15 bases. The V gene's germline CDR1 is SQVTM and CDR2 ANQGSEA. This CDR3 has 15 residues. The CDR3 DNA reads as TGCAGCGTTGAAGATTCAGATGGACAGAGCTACGAGCAGTACTTC. This codes for CSVEDSDGQSYEQYF.

At least ten counts were recorded for this clonotype. The chain links TRBV24-1 to TRBJ2-3; TRBD2 matches 8 bases. The trim removed 3 bases at V and 0 bases at J, leaving 7 bases unmatched. The CDR3 covers 17 residues. Germline values: CDR1 KGHDR, CDR2 SFDVKD. CDR3 bases: TGTGCCACCAGTGATATAACTAGCGGAACTAGCACAGATACGCAGTATTTT. Amino acid sequence: CATSDITSGTSTDTQYF.

Regarding this clonotype: Being one base from a much bigger clone, this may be a read error. The V and J genes are TRBV29-1 and TRBJ1-2; a weak D match, TRBD1 (5 bases). Germline CDR1 SQVTM, CDR2 ANQGSEA. The CDR3 length is 10 residues. The DNA for the CDR3 is TGCAGCGTTGCACAAGGGGAGCCTTACTTC. Protein: CSVAQGEPYF.

This clonotype was picked up a small number of times. The CDR3 loop is CASSVRTSGGAVKTDTQYF. As DNA, the CDR3 is TGTGCCAGCAGCGTACGGACTAGCGGGGGGGCCGTCAAGACAGATACGCAGTATTTT. The chain joins TRBV6-5 to TRBJ2-3; TRBD2 aligns across 15 bases. With V trimmed by 6 bases and J by 3 bases, 13 bases remained unmatched. Germline V lookup: CDR1 MNHEY, CDR2 SVGAGI. The CDR3 runs to 19 residues.

This chain connects TRBV2 to TRBJ2-5; D remains unclear. The V end was cut by 7 bases, the J end by 3 bases, with 18 bases between. Germline V gene lookup returns CDR1 SNHLY and CDR2 FYNNEI. This CDR3 is 15 amino acids long. This chain's CDR3 is CASMNPDPAKETQYF. In DNA, the CDR3 is TGTGCCAGCATGAACCCCGACCCCGCTAAAGAGACCCAGTACTTC.

In regard to this clonotype: Its ends do not fully match the called genes, so a read error is possible. The chain recombines TRBV7-6 with TRBJ1-1, with D possibly matching TRBD1 (6 bases). The length of the CDR3 is 13 residues. Germline V gene lookup returns CDR1 SGHVS and CDR2 FNYEAQ. CDR3 residues: CASSLVGTHEALF. Written as DNA, the CDR3 is TGTGCCAGCAGCTTAGTCGGGACACATGAAGCTCTCTTT.